This T cell receptor beta chain was identified during a study of shared clonotypes between healthy human individuals. On the study more broadly: Each donor contributed plates that comprised three CD4 naive, three CD4 memory, two CD8 naive and one CD8 memory.

This CDR3 region has 17 residues. CDR1 is SGHNT and CDR2 is YYREEE in the germline V gene (reference sequence). V lost 4 bases and J lost 0; bases outside the gene matches: 9. A note on this clone: Its antigen is still unknown.

Measured with immunoSEQ multiplex PCR; TCRdb has only the in-frame clones, and not every one. Altogether roughly 1,100,000 clones are present, approximately 76% being singletons, with the ten largest covering about 1.5%. General study points: An anticipated effect of sequencing depth on clonotype sharing among donors was recognized.

The J gene is TRBJ2-3, the V gene TRBV5-4, with 9 bases aligning to TRBD2. This receptor was obtained from a man between 18 and 35 years old in good health. Sequenced input: memory CD4+ T cells sorted from blood. Stated subset: CD45RA-negative fraction. Here the CDR3 reads CASSTKKTSGSTDTQYF. DNA for the CDR3: TGTGCCAGCAGCACTAAAAAGACTAGCGGAAGCACAGATACGCAGTATTTT.